Below, one TCR beta chain is given with its context. Antigen: not known. This record comes from a study of somatic mutations in cytotoxic T cells in rheumatoid arthritis. The overall study: The authors flow-sorted some V beta antibody-stained T-cell populations at nearly 100% purity, including V beta1+ cells that they sequenced for TCRB.

Losses at the gene ends were 5 bases for V and 2 bases for J; bases not matched to a gene: 10. CDR1 is SGHVS, CDR2 FQNEAQ, per germline. This CDR3 comprises 16 residues. Findings and limits, study-wide: In about an eighth of the 65 patients, the largest CD8+ clone exceeded 20% of CD8+ cells.

Assay used: immunoSEQ multiplex PCR; TCRdb lists only in-frame clones, some missing. This sample yields 25,000 to 30,000 clones, of which approximately 86% are seen a single time; roughly a tenth belongs to the top ten. This clonotype was sampled from an adult with rheumatoid arthritis. Sequencing was performed on CD8+ T cells sorted from blood. The rearrangement links TRBV7-8 to TRBJ2-7; 9 bases map to TRBD1. CDR3 amino acids: CASSPWDREGAYEQYF. CDR3 nucleotides: TGTGCCAGCAGCCCCTGGGACAGGGAGGGGGCCTACGAGCAGTACTTC. Full variable domain (outside the CDR3, taken from reference TRBV7-8 and TRBJ2-7): GAGVSQSPRYKVAKRGQDVALRCDPISGHVSLFWYQQALGQGPEFLTYFQNEAQLDKSGLPSDRFFAERPEGSVSTLKIQRTQQEDSAVYLCASSPWDREGAYEQYFGPGTRLTVT.